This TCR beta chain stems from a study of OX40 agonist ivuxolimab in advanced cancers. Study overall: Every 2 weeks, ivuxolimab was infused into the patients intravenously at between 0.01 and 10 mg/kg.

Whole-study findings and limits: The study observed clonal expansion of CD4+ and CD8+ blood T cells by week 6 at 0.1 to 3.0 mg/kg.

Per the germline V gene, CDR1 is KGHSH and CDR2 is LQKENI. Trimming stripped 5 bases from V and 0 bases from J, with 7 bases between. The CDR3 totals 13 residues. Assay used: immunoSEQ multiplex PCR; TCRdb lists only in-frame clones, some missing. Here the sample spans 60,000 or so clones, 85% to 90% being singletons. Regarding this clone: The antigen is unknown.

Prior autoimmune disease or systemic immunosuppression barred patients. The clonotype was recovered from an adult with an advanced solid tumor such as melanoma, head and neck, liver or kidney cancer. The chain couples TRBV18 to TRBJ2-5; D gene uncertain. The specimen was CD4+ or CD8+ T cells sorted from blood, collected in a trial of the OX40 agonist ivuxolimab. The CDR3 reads CASSVIDQETQYF. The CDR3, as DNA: TGTGCCAGCTCAGTCATAGACCAAGAGACCCAGTACTTC.